These 29 T cell receptor beta chains were sequenced from one sample in a study of blood T cell repertoires in COVID-19. The method was immunoSEQ multiplex PCR; TCRdb's version includes in-frame clones alone and lacks a portion of them. The repertoire has more than 150,000 clones, about 82% of them found once; the top ten carry roughly 7%. Sequenced sample: peripheral blood. The receptors were gathered from a man aged 50 or older with active or convalescent COVID-19.

V gene TRBV7-9 combines with J gene TRBJ1-1, with D perhaps TRBD1 (5 bases). Trimming left V 5 bases short and J 5 bases short, with 12 bases between. Germline values: CDR1 SEHNR, CDR2 FQNEAQ (reference sequence). This CDR3 contains 13 residues. The CDR3 loop reads CASSETVSTEAFF. CDR3 nucleotide sequence: TGTGCCAGCAGCGAGACAGTCAGTACTGAAGCTTTCTTT.

This rearrangement joins TRBV11-2 to TRBJ2-5; 8 nucleotides agree with TRBD2. Germline V gives CDR1 SGHAT, CDR2 FQNNGV. The ends lost 1 base at V and 0 bases at J; junction bases unmatched: 10. The CDR3 totals 18 residues. The CDR3 is CASSLGLGQAGDQETQYF. The CDR3 DNA reads as TGTGCCAGCAGCTTAGGATTGGGCCAAGCGGGGGACCAAGAGACCCAGTACTTC.

The genes are TRBV2 and TRBJ2-7; TRBD2 matches 7 bases. V gave up 8 bases and J gave up 5 bases; unmatched junction bases: 15. The germline V gene has CDR1 SNHLY and CDR2 FYNNEI. The CDR3 extends over 15 amino acids. CDR3 region: CASRRWASGRNEQYF. CDR3 bases: TGTGCCAGCCGGCGCTGGGCATCCGGGAGGAACGAGCAGTACTTC.

The chain employs TRBV9 and TRBJ2-2; 8 bases agree with TRBD2. The CDR3 runs 16 residues. Germline loops: CDR1 SGDLS, CDR2 YYNGEE. The junction had 8 bases not matched to a gene; V was cut back by 2 bases and J by 5 bases. The chain's CDR3 is CASSVTGTRETGELFF. CDR3 nucleotide sequence: TGTGCCAGCAGCGTCACCGGGACTAGGGAGACCGGGGAGCTGTTTTTT. Drawing the rest from reference TRBV9 and TRBJ2-2, the complete variable domain is DSGVTQTPKHLITATGQRVTLRCSPRSGDLSVYWYQQSLDQGLQFLIQYYNGEERAKGNILERFSAQQFPDLHSELNLSSLELGDSALYFCASSVTGTRETGELFFGEGSRLTVL.

This chain links TRBV9 with TRBJ2-7, with 10 bases lining up with TRBD2. Trimming took 3 bases from V and 7 from J; bases not matched to a gene: 10. Per the germline V gene, CDR1 is SGDLS and CDR2 is YYNGEE. The CDR3 is 15 residues long. The CDR3 protein is CASSGASGSPWEQYF. The CDR3 coding sequence is TGTGCCAGCAGCGGCGCTAGCGGGAGCCCCTGGGAGCAGTACTTC.

This clone appeared a single time. V usage is TRBV7-3 and J usage is TRBJ2-3; D is perhaps TRBD1 (6 bases). Per germline, CDR1 SGHTA and CDR2 FQGTGA. V lost 3 bases and J 4 bases, leaving 8 bases between the germline ends. The CDR3 extends over 13 amino acids. The chain's CDR3 is CASSLSGADTQYF. The CDR3 nucleotides read TGTGCCAGCAGCTTGTCAGGGGCAGATACGCAGTATTTT.

This clone was detected once. The chain recombines TRBV29-1 with TRBJ1-2; a possible D gene is TRBD1 (5 bases). Germline V lookup: CDR1 SQVTM, CDR2 ANQGSEA. V lost 1 base and J 12 bases, leaving 21 bases between the germline ends. The CDR3 has 14 residues. CDR3 protein: CSVEVGLGLKGDTF. The CDR3 DNA sequence: TGCAGCGTTGAAGTGGGCCTCGGACTAAAAGGGGACACCTTC.

This chain uses TRBV7-2 with TRBJ2-7; TRBD1 matches at 9 bases. V was clipped by 5 bases and J by 5 bases; unmatched bases: 10. Germline V lookup: CDR1 SGHTA, CDR2 FQGNSA. The CDR3 runs 15 residues. CDR3 amino acids: CASSQDRGGLNEQYF. The CDR3 DNA reads TGTGCCAGCAGCCAGGACAGGGGAGGTTTAAACGAGCAGTACTTC.

This chain links TRBV27 with TRBJ2-7, with D unresolved. V was pared by 7 bases and J by 0 bases, with 16 bases between. Germline CDR1 is MNHEY and CDR2 is SMNVEV (reference sequence). This CDR3 has 15 amino acids. As DNA, the CDR3 is TGTGCCAGCAAAGCTAGAATTACCAACTCCTACGAGCAGTACTTC. Its protein is CASKARITNSYEQYF.

The chain couples TRBV4-1 to TRBJ2-3, with 8 bases aligning to TRBD2. J was trimmed by 1 base and V by 8 bases; bases with no gene match: 5. The CDR3 runs 14 residues. Per the germline V gene, CDR1 is MGHRA and CDR2 is YSYEKL. The CDR3 region is CASGREGGTDTQYF. DNA for the CDR3: TGCGCCAGCGGACGGGAGGGGGGCACAGATACGCAGTATTTT.

The rearrangement links TRBV3-1 (or the pseudogene TRBV3-2) to TRBJ1-4, with 9 positions matching TRBD1. V was clipped by 1 base and J by 8 bases; unmatched bases: 8. Germline V gene data show CDR1 as LGHDT and CDR2 as YNNKEL (reference sequence). CDR3 size: 16 residues. The CDR3 coding sequence is TGTGCCAGCAGCCAAGCAACGGGACAGGGATTGGAAAAACTGTTTTTT. Translated, it gives CASSQATGQGLEKLFF.

This chain connects TRBV6-4 to TRBJ2-5; 11 nucleotides agree with TRBD2. The CDR3 is made up of 16 amino acids. Germline CDR1 and CDR2: MRHNA and SNTAGT. J gave up 2 bases and V 3 bases, and 5 bases lay outside the gene matches. This CDR3 is CASSEGPSGGQETQYF. The CDR3 bases are TGTGCCAGCAGTGAAGGGCCTAGCGGGGGGCAAGAGACCCAGTACTTC.

This clone was observed a few times. The chain links TRBV6-1 to TRBJ2-3; TRBD2 matches 10 bases. CDR1 and CDR2 (germline): MNHNS, SASEGT. The CDR3 spans 17 residues. V lost 3 bases, J lost 4 bases, and 10 bases stayed unmatched. In DNA, the CDR3 is TGTGCCAGCAGTGAGCTAGCGGGGGTTCGAGGGGCAGATACGCAGTATTTT. Translated, it gives CASSELAGVRGADTQYF.

The chain recombines TRBV19 with TRBJ1-1; no reliable D call. Trimming shortened V by 6 bases and J by 1 base, and 9 bases separated the two germline ends. There are 13 residues in the CDR3. CDR1 is LNHDA, CDR2 SQIVND, per germline (reference sequence). Here the CDR3 reads CASSRTGNTEAFF. DNA of the CDR3: TGTGCCAGTAGCCGGACTGGGAACACTGAAGCTTTCTTT.

This chain joins TRBV5-6 and TRBJ2-7; TRBD2 matches at 10 bases. The CDR3 is 15 residues long. From germline, CDR1 is SGHDT and CDR2 YYEEEE. V lost 0 bases, J lost 7 bases, and 7 bases stayed unmatched. CDR3 in amino acids: CASSLGLAGEREQYF. The DNA of the CDR3 is TGTGCCAGCAGCTTGGGGCTAGCGGGAGAAAGGGAGCAGTACTTC.

The chain joins TRBV19 to TRBJ2-5; 10 bases align to TRBD2. Per germline, CDR1 LNHDA and CDR2 SQIVND (reference sequence). V shed 3 bases, J shed 4 bases, and the junction held 23 bases outside the gene matches. This CDR3 has 21 residues. CDR3 DNA: TGTGCCAGTAGTATTTATGCGCTGGGAGCGGGAGGGCCGCTGCGCCGAGAGACCCAGTACTTC. Its protein is CASSIYALGAGGPLRRETQYF.

The chain joins TRBV19 to TRBJ1-1; D gene ambiguous. With 1 base removed from V and 0 bases from J, the gap between germline ends came to 6 bases. CDR3 length equals 14 residues. The germline gives CDR1 LNHDA, CDR2 SQIVND (reference sequence). As DNA, the CDR3 is TGTGCCAGTAGTATAGTGGGCCTGAACACTGAAGCTTTCTTT. Protein product: CASSIVGLNTEAFF.

The chain links TRBV11-3 to TRBJ1-1; D is unclear. Germline V lookup: CDR1 SGHNT, CDR2 YENEEA. V lost 4 bases and J lost 4, with 16 bases in between. The CDR3 sequence is 15 residues long. The CDR3 is CASSSLLAGGTEAFF. The CDR3 DNA reads as TGTGCCAGCAGCTCCCTTCTGGCCGGAGGCACTGAAGCTTTCTTT.

This chain connects TRBV11-2 to TRBJ1-4, with 9 nucleotides matching TRBD1. CDR1 SGHAT and CDR2 FQNNGV come from the germline V gene. V shed 0 bases, J shed 3 bases, and the junction held 2 bases outside the gene matches. The CDR3 covers 16 residues. This CDR3 is CASSLERTGANEKLFF. In DNA form, the CDR3 reads TGTGCCAGCAGCTTAGAAAGGACAGGGGCTAATGAAAAACTGTTTTTT.

This clone was detected a few times. The J gene is TRBJ1-1, the V gene TRBV5-1; D not certain. This CDR3 region has 15 residues. Trimming stripped 6 bases from V and 1 base from J, with 16 bases between. Germline V CDR1 and CDR2: SGHRS, YFSETQ. CDR3 bases: TGCGCCAGCACCGCTATAACAAGAGGGAACACTGAAGCTTTCTTT. It codes for CASTAITRGNTEAFF.

The genes are TRBV6-6 and TRBJ2-1; no definite D call. Trimming removed 0 bases from V and 2 bases from J, with 8 bases in between. This CDR3 comprises 15 residues. Germline V gene sequence: CDR1 MNHNY, CDR2 SVGAGI (reference sequence). This CDR3 reads CASSYSGSAYNEQFF. The CDR3, as DNA: TGTGCCAGCAGTTACTCGGGCAGTGCCTACAATGAGCAGTTCTTC.

The rearrangement uses TRBV6-5 and TRBJ1-3; TRBD1 aligns across 7 bases. Trimming took 2 bases from V and 2 from J; bases not matched to a gene: 3. Germline V gene lookup returns CDR1 MNHEY and CDR2 SVGAGI. The CDR3 has 15 amino acids. CDR3: CASSYRGQPGNTIYF. DNA of the CDR3: TGTGCCAGCAGTTACCGGGGACAGCCTGGAAACACCATATATTTT.

The rearrangement links TRBV6-5 to TRBJ1-2; TRBD1 is a possible D gene (6 bases). Germline CDR1 reads MNHEY; CDR2 reads SVGAGI. Trimming removed 5 bases at V and 2 bases at J, with 9 bases between. The CDR3 totals 13 residues. The CDR3 region has the DNA TGTGCCAGCAGTAGGACAGCAAACTATGGCTACACCTTC. As protein: CASSRTANYGYTF.

The chain has TRBV5-1 and TRBJ2-1, with TRBD1 as a possible D gene (6 bases). This CDR3 contains 15 residues. Germline-derived CDR1 and CDR2 are SGHRS and YFSETQ. Trimming cost V 5 bases and J 0 bases, with 12 bases left between them. CDR3 protein: CASSLDRSSYNEQFF. CDR3 in DNA: TGCGCCAGCAGTTTAGACAGGAGCTCCTACAATGAGCAGTTCTTC.

The CDR3 DNA follows: TGTGCCAGCAGTTCCCGACAGGGGCGGTCAAAGCAGTACTTC. Protein: CASSSRQGRSKQYF. The V and J genes are TRBV6-5 and TRBJ2-7; 8 nucleotides match TRBD1. V lost 4 bases to trimming and J lost 8 bases; unmatched junction nucleotides: 10. Per the germline V gene, CDR1 is MNHEY and CDR2 is SVGAGI. The CDR3 consists of 14 residues.

The rearrangement uses TRBV6-5 and TRBJ1-2, with D perhaps TRBD1 (5 bases). Trimming took off 0 bases at V and 4 bases at J, with 9 bases between the two ends. The germline CDR1 and CDR2 sequences are MNHEY and SVGAGI. This CDR3 contains 14 residues. CDR3 protein: CASSYSQGSYGYTF. The DNA for the CDR3 is TGTGCCAGCAGTTACTCGCAGGGCAGCTATGGCTACACCTTC.

V is TRBV21-1 and J is TRBJ2-5; no check of the table's D call, TRBD2, against the DNA was made. TRBV21-1 is given as a pseudogene. The CDR3 spans 17 residues. The CDR3 nucleotides read TGTGCCAGCGGCAAATACCTAAGGGAGAAGGTTTTGGAGACCCAGTACTTC. Protein: CASGKYLREKVLETQYF.

The CDR3 bases are TGTGCCAGCTCACCAGTTCTAGTCTCCTACAATGAGCAGTTCTTC. Its translation: CASSPVLVSYNEQFF. This sequence joins TRBV18 and TRBJ2-1, with D uncertain. The CDR3 sequence is 15 residues long. V shed 2 bases and J shed 0 bases, with 8 bases lying between them. The germline CDR1 and CDR2 sequences are KGHSH and LQKENI.

This chain joins TRBV28 and TRBJ1-5, with a tentative D call TRBD1 (6 bases). There are 15 residues in the CDR3. Trimming took off 2 bases at V and 7 bases at J, with 15 bases between the two ends. The V gene's germline CDR1 is MDHEN and CDR2 SYDVKM. The CDR3 coding sequence is TGTGCCAGCAGTTTAGGTGGAGGGGGGGGACAGCCCCAGCATTTT. Protein product: CASSLGGGGGQPQHF.